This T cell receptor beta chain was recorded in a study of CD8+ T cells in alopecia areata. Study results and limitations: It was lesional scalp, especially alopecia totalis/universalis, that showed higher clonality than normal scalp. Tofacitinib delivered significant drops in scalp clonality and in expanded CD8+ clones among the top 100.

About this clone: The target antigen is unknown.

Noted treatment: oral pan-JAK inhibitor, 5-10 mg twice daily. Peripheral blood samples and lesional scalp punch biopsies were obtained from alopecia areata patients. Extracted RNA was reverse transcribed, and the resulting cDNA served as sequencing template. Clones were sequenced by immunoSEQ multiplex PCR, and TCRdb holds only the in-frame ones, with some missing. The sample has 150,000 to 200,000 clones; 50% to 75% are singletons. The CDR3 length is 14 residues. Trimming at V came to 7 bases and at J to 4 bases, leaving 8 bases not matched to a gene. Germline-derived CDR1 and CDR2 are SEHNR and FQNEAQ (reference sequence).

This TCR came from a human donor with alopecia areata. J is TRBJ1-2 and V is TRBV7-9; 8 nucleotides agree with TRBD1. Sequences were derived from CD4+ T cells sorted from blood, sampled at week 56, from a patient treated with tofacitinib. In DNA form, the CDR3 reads TGTGCCAGCAACCGCGGACAGGGAGGCTATGGCTACACCTTC. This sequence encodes CASNRGQGGYGYTF.